The clone carrying this T cell receptor (beta chain) was detected once. Its antigen is as yet unknown. The repertoire was sequenced with immunoSEQ multiplex PCR; TCRdb's copy has only in-frame clones and lacks some. In the table there are about 710,000 clones, around 78% of which are singletons. The entry originates in a study of shared clonotypes between healthy human individuals. Study-level points and caveats: Non-shared clonotypes were found to have lower generation probabilities than the clonotypes that were shared by all four of the sorted-subset donors. Shared clonotypes: 4.5% to 5% naive CD4, 3.5% to 4% naive CD8, around 2.4% memory CD4, over 0.3% memory CD8.

Germline V gene lookup returns CDR1 LGHNA and CDR2 YNFKEQ. V dropped 3 bases and J dropped 4 bases, with 9 bases sitting between them. There are 13 residues in the CDR3. Sequencing was carried out using memory CD4+ T cells sorted from blood. Subset: CD45RA-negative fraction. The chain is built from TRBV4-2 and TRBJ2-5, with D maybe TRBD2 (6 bases). The sequence derives from a woman aged 25 to 45 in good health. As DNA, the CDR3 is TGTGCCAGCAGCCAGTGGGACTTAGAGACCCAGTACTTC. It codes for CASSQWDLETQYF.